This TCR beta chain emerged from a study of T cells in women clearing cervical HPV infection. This CDR3 spans 15 amino acids. The V segment lost 3 bases and the J segment 5 bases; nucleotides outside the gene matches: 10. From germline, CDR1 is DFQATT and CDR2 SNEGSKA (reference sequence). Regarding this clone: The read is 3 residues too short to cover the CDR3 end, so that end is filled in from the germline J gene.

TCRdb's copy holds only in-frame clones and misses some; the assay was immunoSEQ multiplex PCR. The sample includes about 23,000 clones. The sequenced sample was blood buffy coat. The chain couples TRBV20-1 to TRBJ2-5, with 9 bases identical to TRBD2. The sequence was obtained from a woman aged 18-70 years with a cervical HPV16 infection that either progressed to CIN3+ or cleared (not recorded which). The covered CDR3 bases are TGCAGTGCTAGGGGTCGCGGGGGGGCCTCCGAGACC. This translates into CSARGRGGASET. The entire CDR3 sequence reads CSARGRGGASETQYF.